This T cell receptor beta chain was documented in a study of blood T cell repertoires in COVID-19. The assay was immunoSEQ multiplex PCR, and TCRdb's table has in-frame clones only and misses some. The repertoire consists of 300,000 to 350,000 clones, with roughly 89% occurring once and the leading ten covering roughly 3.5%. The V gene lost 1 base and the J gene lost 4 bases, with 10 bases spanning the gap. The CDR3 consists of 15 residues. From germline, CDR1 is MGHRA and CDR2 YSYEKL. The sample consisted of peripheral blood. The source is a young woman who had recovered from COVID-19. V gene TRBV4-1 combines with J gene TRBJ2-2, with D perhaps matching TRBD2 (6 bases). This CDR3 is CASSQAGDGTGELFF. DNA of the CDR3: TGCGCCAGCAGCCAAGCGGGAGACGGCACCGGGGAGCTGTTTTTT.